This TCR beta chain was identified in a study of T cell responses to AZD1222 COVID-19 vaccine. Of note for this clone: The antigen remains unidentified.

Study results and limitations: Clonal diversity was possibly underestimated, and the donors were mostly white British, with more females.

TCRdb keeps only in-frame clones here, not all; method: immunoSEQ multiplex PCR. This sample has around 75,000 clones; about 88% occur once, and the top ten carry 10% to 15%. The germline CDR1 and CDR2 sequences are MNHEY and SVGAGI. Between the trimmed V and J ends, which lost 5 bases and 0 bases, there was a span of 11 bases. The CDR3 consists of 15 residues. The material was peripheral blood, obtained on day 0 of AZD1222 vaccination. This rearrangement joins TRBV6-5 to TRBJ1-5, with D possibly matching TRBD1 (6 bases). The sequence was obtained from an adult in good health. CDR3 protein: CASSKGGNSNQPQHF. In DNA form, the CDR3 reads TGTGCCAGCAGTAAGGGGGGCAATAGCAATCAGCCCCAGCATTTT.